Listed below are T cell receptor beta chains from one sample, sequenced in a study of T cell responses to AZD1222 COVID-19 vaccine. Assay: immunoSEQ multiplex PCR; the TCRdb copy retains only in-frame clones and omits some. There are about 140,000 clones in the sample; 80% to 95% occur only once, and roughly 3.6% lies in the top ten. This specimen consisted of peripheral blood, obtained 28 days after the second AZD1222 dose. All receptors derive from an adult who received the AZD1222 COVID-19 vaccine. CDR3s include the opening cysteine and the closing phenylalanine or tryptophan. D genes are given only for firm matches. Only some rows state a clone size, as once, few, many or a class for expanded clones.

TRBJ2-5,few,TRBV7-9,-,TGTGCCACCTCAAGAGGAGGGGATCCAGAGACCCAGTACTTC,CATSRGGDPETQYF
TRBJ1-5,-,TRBV28,-,TGTGCCAGCGCCCGAGACAGGTTAAGACAGCCCCAGCATTTT,CASARDRLRQPQHF
TRBJ1-5,-,TRBV5-4,-,TGTGCCAGCAGCTTGGGGGCAGGCGGCAATCAGCCCCAGCATTTT,CASSLGAGGNQPQHF
TRBJ2-7,once,TRBV5-5,TRBD2,TGTGCCAGCAGCCATACTAGCGGGAGATTGAACGAGCAGTACTTC,CASSHTSGRLNEQYF
TRBJ2-1,-,TRBV25-1,-,TGTGCCAGCAGTACCCGCAGGAGCAATGAGCAGTTCTTC,CASSTRRSNEQFF
TRBJ1-5,-,TRBV27,-,TGTGCCAGCAGTCTTCGACGGGGTAGGCAGCCCCAGCATTTT,CASSLRRGRQPQHF
TRBJ1-2,-,TRBV28,-,TGTGCCAGCAGTTTAATCGGGGCCCAGAAGTCTTACACCTTC,CASSLIGAQKSYTF
TRBJ2-7,-,TRBV27,TRBD1,TGTGCCAGCAGTTTAGGCAGGGGGTCCTACGAGCAGTACTTC,CASSLGRGSYEQYF
TRBJ1-1,-,TRBV3-1/TRBV3-2,-,TGTGCCAGCAGCCGAAGGACGAGGGTCACTGAAGCTTTCTTT,CASSRRTRVTEAFF
TRBJ2-5,few,TRBV7-2,-,TGTGCCAGCAGCTTAGAGGTCAGGGGATATGGCCAAGAGACCCAGTACTTC,CASSLEVRGYGQETQYF
TRBJ2-1,-,TRBV18,-,TGTGCCAGCTCACCCGGGACGGATTCATACAATGAGCAGTTCTTC,CASSPGTDSYNEQFF
TRBJ1-1,-,TRBV30,TRBD1,TGTGCCTGGGGGACAGAGAACACTGAAGCTTTCTTT,CAWGTENTEAFF
TRBJ2-1,-,TRBV9,-,TGTGCCAGCAGCATAACAAATGAGCAGTTCTTC,CASSITNEQFF
TRBJ1-5,-,TRBV28,TRBD1,TGTGCCAGCAGTACGCAGGGGGCGGGCAATCAGCCCCAGCATTTT,CASSTQGAGNQPQHF
TRBJ2-3,-,TRBV2,TRBD1,TGTGCCAGCAGTGGGGGACAGGGGCCTCAAGATACGCAGTATTTT,CASSGGQGPQDTQYF
TRBJ2-7,-,TRBV2,-,TGTGCCAGCAGTAAATCCTACGAGCAGTACTTC,CASSKSYEQYF
TRBJ2-5,-,TRBV3-1/TRBV3-2,-,TGTGCCAGCAGCCCGGGGCAAGGAGAGACCCAGTACTTC,CASSPGQGETQYF
TRBJ1-2,-,TRBV30,-,TGTGCCTGGAGTATACCGGGTTACAGCTACACCTTC,CAWSIPGYSYTF
TRBJ1-4,-,TRBV27,-,TGTGCCAGCAGAGAATGGGGGGATGAAAAACTGTTTTTT,CASREWGDEKLFF
TRBJ1-5,once,TRBV27,TRBD1,TGTGCCAGCAGATATACAGGGGATGGCAATCAGCCCCAGCATTTT,CASRYTGDGNQPQHF
TRBJ2-5,few,TRBV11-2,TRBD2,TGTGCCAGCAGCCATCGGACTAGCGGGAGGGCCCAAGAGACCCAGTACTTC,CASSHRTSGRAQETQYF
TRBJ1-1,-,TRBV6-2/TRBV6-3,TRBD1,TGTGCCAGCAGTAGAAACAGGGGCGCTTTCTTT,CASSRNRGAFF
TRBJ2-5,-,TRBV7-2,TRBD1,TGTGCCAGCAGCTTGACAGGGTCGGGAGAGACCCAGTACTTC,CASSLTGSGETQYF
TRBJ2-3,-,TRBV27,TRBD2,TGTGCCAGCACCGAGAGGCGGACTAGCGGGCGCACAGATACGCAGTATTTT,CASTERRTSGRTDTQYF
TRBJ2-2,-,TRBV6-2/TRBV6-3,-,TGTGCCAGCAGCCGATCACCCGGCCTGAACACCGGGGAGCTGTTTTTT,CASSRSPGLNTGELFF
TRBJ1-3,-,TRBV12-5,-,TGTGCTAGTGGTTTGGTAACGGGGCGGCAGCCTTTCTCTGGAAACACCATATATTTT,CASGLVTGRQPFSGNTIYF
TRBJ1-2,-,TRBV7-6,TRBD1,TGTGCCAGCAGCTTAGCACAGGGGAATAACTATGGCTACACCTTC,CASSLAQGNNYGYTF
TRBJ2-6,-,TRBV12-3/TRBV12-4,-,TGTGCCAGCAGGAACTCTGGGGCCAACGTCCTGACTTTC,CASRNSGANVLTF
TRBJ1-2,-,TRBV14,-,TGTGCCAGCAGCACCGCGACAGACGGATCGGGTGGCTACACCTTC,CASSTATDGSGGYTF
TRBJ1-2,-,TRBV2,-,TGTGCCAGCAGTCCCGAAATCAGGGCCGGCTATGGCTACACCTTC,CASSPEIRAGYGYTF
TRBJ1-5,-,TRBV6-1,TRBD1,TGTGCCAGCAGTGGGGACAGGGGATATAGCAATCAGCCCCAGCATTTT,CASSGDRGYSNQPQHF
TRBJ2-3,-,TRBV7-2,TRBD2,TGTGCCAGCAGCTTAGTGGGACTAGCTGAAGATACGCAGTATTTT,CASSLVGLAEDTQYF
TRBJ1-1,few,TRBV4-2,-,TGTGCCAGCAGCCCTACGGACAGAACTAACACTGAAGCTTTCTTT,CASSPTDRTNTEAFF
TRBJ2-5,-,TRBV3-1/TRBV3-2,-,TGTGCCAGCTCGGCCGGCGTGCTGGGAAAGACCCAGTACTTC,CASSAGVLGKTQYF
TRBJ2-2,-,TRBV25-1,-,TGTGCCAGCAGTGAATTGGGGGGCGGAACCGGGGAGCTGTTTTTT,CASSELGGGTGELFF
TRBJ2-7,-,TRBV5-6,TRBD2,TGTGCCAGCAGGGGGCTAGAAGCGGGAGCGTGGTACGAGCAGTACTTC,CASRGLEAGAWYEQYF
TRBJ2-3,-,TRBV7-3,TRBD2,TGTGCCAGCAGCCCGGGACTAGCGGGAGCTTCGGATACGCAGTATTTT,CASSPGLAGASDTQYF
TRBJ1-4,-,TRBV4-1,TRBD1,TGCGCCAGCAGCCAAACCGGGACAGGGGGTGAAAAACTGTTTTTT,CASSQTGTGGEKLFF
TRBJ2-7,-,TRBV28,TRBD2,TGTGCCAGCAGTTTAGGGGGGGACTACGAGCAGTACTTC,CASSLGGDYEQYF
TRBJ1-2,-,TRBV29-1,-,TGCAGCGTTGAACATTTTGCCTATGGCTACACCTTC,CSVEHFAYGYTF
TRBJ2-2,-,TRBV14,-,TGTGCCAGCAGCACCATAGGGGGGTCGAACACCGGGGAGCTGTTTTTT,CASSTIGGSNTGELFF
TRBJ1-1,-,TRBV5-1,-,TGCGCCAGCAGCTTCGGATGGAACACTGAAGCTTTCTTT,CASSFGWNTEAFF
TRBJ1-2,-,TRBV3-1/TRBV3-2,-,TGTGCCAGCAGCCAAGATCTTGCCAGTAACTATGGCTACACCTTC,CASSQDLASNYGYTF
TRBJ2-6,-,TRBV7-3,-,TGTGCCAGCAGCTCGACAGGCTCTGGGGCCAACGTCCTGACTTTC,CASSSTGSGANVLTF
TRBJ1-1,few,TRBV5-4,-,TGTGCCAGCAGCTTGCAAGGGGTGGACACTGAAGCTTTCTTT,CASSLQGVDTEAFF
TRBJ2-5,-,TRBV5-4,-,TGTGCCAGCAGCCACCGGGACCTGGAGACCCAGTACTTC,CASSHRDLETQYF
TRBJ1-5,-,TRBV6-5,-,TGTGCCAGCAGTTACGCGGAAAGCAATCAGCCCCAGCATTTT,CASSYAESNQPQHF
TRBJ2-2,once,TRBV27,-,TGTGCCAGCAAATTCTTGAACACCGGGGAGCTGTTTTTT,CASKFLNTGELFF
TRBJ1-6,-,TRBV6-5,-,TGTGCCAGCAGCAAGTCCGGGACCCAGGGTCCACCCCTCCACTTT,CASSKSGTQGPPLHF
TRBJ2-1,-,TRBV30,-,TGTGCCTGGAGTGTCGGGGCTAGCAATGAGCAGTTCTTC,CAWSVGASNEQFF
TRBJ2-7,once,TRBV28,-,TGTGCCAGCAGTTTAATCAGCCCCTACGAGCAGTACTTC,CASSLISPYEQYF
TRBJ2-1,-,TRBV6-5,-,TGTGCCAGTTCTGCCGTTGAGCAGTTCTTC,CASSAVEQFF
TRBJ2-7,-,TRBV11-2,-,TGTGCCAGCAGCTTTATCCCCTACGAGCAGTACTTC,CASSFIPYEQYF
TRBJ2-2,few,TRBV15,-,TGTGCCACCTCGCCGGTGCTGGGGACGAACACCGGGGAGCTGTTTTTT,CATSPVLGTNTGELFF
TRBJ1-5,-,TRBV27,-,TGTGCCAGCAGTCCGACGTCTATTTGGCAGCCCCAGCATTTT,CASSPTSIWQPQHF
TRBJ2-2,-,TRBV18,-,TGTGCCAGCTCACCAGGCCAGAACACCGGGGAGCTGTTTTTT,CASSPGQNTGELFF
TRBJ2-3,-,TRBV2,TRBD2,TGTGCCAGCAGTCCGGGACTAGCGGTCCTCACCTACCCAACGGGGGATACGCAGTATTTT,CASSPGLAVLTYPTGDTQYF